Each of the 2 T cell receptor beta chains below was sequenced from the same sample in a study of blood T cell repertoires in COVID-19. Data came from immunoSEQ multiplex PCR; TCRdb stores just in-frame clones and leaves some out. The top ten clones hold roughly 12% of a sample with over 200,000 clones, roughly four fifths of them seen once. Input material: peripheral blood. All receptors derive from a woman aged 40-49 years with acute or convalescent COVID-19.

Only a few counts were recorded for this clone. CDR3 nucleotide sequence: TGTGCCAGCAGCCCGACAGCCTTAGCCAAAAACATTCAGTACTTC. It codes for CASSPTALAKNIQYF. The V and J genes are TRBV6-2 or TRBV6-3 and TRBJ2-4, with a tentative D call TRBD1 (5 bases). CDR1 MNHEY and CDR2 SVGEGT come from the germline V gene. V was trimmed by 6 bases and J by 0 bases, leaving 12 bases between them. CDR3 length: 15 amino acids.

V usage is TRBV7-9 and J usage is TRBJ1-5; maybe TRBD1 (5 bases). Trimming cost V 6 bases and J 3 bases, with 9 bases left between them. CDR1 and CDR2 from the germline V gene are SEHNR and FQNEAQ (reference sequence). CDR3 length equals 13 residues. In nucleotides, the CDR3 is TGTGCCAGCAGTCAGGGAACCAATCAGCCCCAGCATTTT. Translation: CASSQGTNQPQHF.